The T cell receptor beta chain described here comes from a study of shared T cell receptors in the human thymus. This table comes from immunoSEQ multiplex PCR, and its TCRdb copy is limited to in-frame clones, with some not included. This sample has 550,000 to 800,000 clones; around 85% occur once, and the top ten carry roughly 0.01%. The CDR3 has 13 residues. CDR1 and CDR2 from the germline V gene are GTSNPN and SVGIG (reference sequence). V trimming: 3 bases; J trimming: 5 bases; junction bases outside the gene matches: 6. This clone was seen more than once but under ten times. These sequences were also reported in another study, on human thymus T cells. That source adds: Donor material was obtained from healthy Finnish infants undergoing corrective surgery for congenital heart defects. Repertoires sampled from thymus and blood appeared biased in V and J gene usage. Related research described thymic repertoires that were highly overlapping among unrelated individuals.

This clonotype was sampled from a girl under three years old with a congenital heart defect. The chain has TRBV30 and TRBJ1-2; 7 nucleotides align to TRBD1. Sequencing input: thymocytes. The CDR3 DNA reads as TGTGCCTGGAGGACTGACAGGGAATATGGCTACACCTTC. Its translation: CAWRTDREYGYTF.